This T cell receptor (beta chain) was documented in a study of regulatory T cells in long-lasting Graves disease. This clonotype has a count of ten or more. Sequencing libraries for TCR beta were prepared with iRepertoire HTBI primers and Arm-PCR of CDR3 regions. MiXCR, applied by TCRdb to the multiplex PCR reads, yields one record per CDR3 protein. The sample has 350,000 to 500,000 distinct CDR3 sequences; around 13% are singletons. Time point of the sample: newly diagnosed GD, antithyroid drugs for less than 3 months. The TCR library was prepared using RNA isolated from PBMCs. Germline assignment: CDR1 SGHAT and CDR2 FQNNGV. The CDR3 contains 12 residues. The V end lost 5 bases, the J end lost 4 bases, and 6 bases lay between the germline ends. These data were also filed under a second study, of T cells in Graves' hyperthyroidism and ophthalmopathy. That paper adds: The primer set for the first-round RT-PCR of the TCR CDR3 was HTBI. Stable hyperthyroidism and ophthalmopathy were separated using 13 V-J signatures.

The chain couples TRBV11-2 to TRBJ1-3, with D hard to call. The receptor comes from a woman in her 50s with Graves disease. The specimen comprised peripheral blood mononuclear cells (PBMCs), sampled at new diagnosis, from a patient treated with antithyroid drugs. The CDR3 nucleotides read TGTGCCAGCAGCCTTCAAGGAAACACCATATATTTT. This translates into CASSLQGNTIYF.